In its sample, the clone carrying this T cell receptor (beta chain) was seen a few times. The data were obtained in a study of PD-1 and CTLA-4 blockade in melanoma. The repertoire was sequenced with immunoSEQ multiplex PCR; TCRdb's copy has only in-frame clones and lacks some. The data contain tens of thousands of clones, 88% of them singletons. CDR3 length: 13 residues. The germline V gene has CDR1 MNHEY and CDR2 SVGEGT. Deletions cut 5 bases from V and 1 base from J, with 9 bases between. The TCR comes from a human donor with melanoma. Sequencing was performed on CD8+ T cells from peripheral blood, taken before anti-PD-1 treatment. The V gene is TRBV6-2 or TRBV6-3, the J gene TRBJ2-7; no clear D gene. The CDR3 is CASSPGSSYEQYF. The CDR3 region has the DNA TGTGCCAGCAGTCCCGGGTCTTCCTACGAGCAGTACTTC.